This T cell receptor (beta chain) was observed in a study of tumor and adjacent non-tumor tissue in lung cancer. Study in general: Samples averaged roughly 4.2 million productive TCRbeta reads each.

TCRbeta libraries were built with three rounds of nested PCR, modified from ARM-PCR. TCRdb called the multiplex PCR reads again in MiXCR, with one record for every CDR3 protein. Altogether about 80,000 distinct CDR3 sequences are present, 75% to 90% being singletons, with the ten largest covering roughly 13%. This sample's RNA came from whole unsorted tissue. Newly diagnosed lung cancer patients had thoracic surgery in China, August–November 2014, without prior chemotherapy. As regards this clonotype: A read error may produce the germline difference seen at one junction end.

The CDR3 runs 14 residues. Germline CDR1 and CDR2: DFQATT and SNEGSKA (reference sequence). This receptor was taken from a woman aged 45-60 years with non-small cell lung cancer. Sequencing was carried out using lung tumor tissue. The chain employs TRBV20-1 and TRBJ2-7; the match to TRBD1 covers 10 bases. The CDR3 loop reads CSVSDRGYSYEQYF. CDR3 in DNA: TGCAGTGTCTCGGACAGGGGGTATTCCTACGAGCAGTATTTC.